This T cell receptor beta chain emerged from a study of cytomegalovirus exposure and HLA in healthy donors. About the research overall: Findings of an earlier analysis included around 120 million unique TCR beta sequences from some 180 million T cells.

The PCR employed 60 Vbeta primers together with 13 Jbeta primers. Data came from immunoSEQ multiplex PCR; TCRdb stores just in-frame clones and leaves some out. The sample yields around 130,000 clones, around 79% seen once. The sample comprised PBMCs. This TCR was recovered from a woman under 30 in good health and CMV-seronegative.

Here the CDR3 DNA reads TGTGCCAGCAGTTTTGGGGGGGGTGACGAGCAGTACTTC. Translating it yields CASSFGGGDEQYF. The chain combines TRBV28 with TRBJ2-7; TRBD2 matches 7 bases. Germline loops: CDR1 MDHEN, CDR2 SYDVKM. Germline trimming cut 3 bases from V and 5 bases from J; bases unmatched to any gene: 4. The CDR3 loop spans 13 amino acids.